The present entry profiles one T cell receptor beta chain with its context. The entry originates in a study of shared clonotypes between healthy human individuals. Study information: Aged between 18 and 49, the donors were a couple of women and a few men. CD4 naive cells filled three plates per donor, CD4 memory three, CD8 naive two and CD8 memory one.

With 1 base clipped from V and 4 bases from J, the junction kept 11 bases outside the gene matches. Germline CDR1 SGHRS, CDR2 YFSETQ. This CDR3 has 17 residues. Libraries were prepared by immunoSEQ multiplex PCR; TCRdb keeps only in-frame clonotypes and omits some of them. The table records approximately 530,000 clones, 95% to 96% of them present only once. The chain has TRBV5-1 and TRBJ2-5; 9 nucleotides align to TRBD2. This TCR was sampled from a woman aged 30 to 39 in good health. The material sequenced was naive CD4+ T cells sorted from blood. As for subset: CD45RA+ positively selected. The CDR3 DNA reads as TGCGCCAGCAGCTTGCCAACTAGCGGGCGCCTCAGAGAGACCCAGTACTTC. The encoded protein is CASSLPTSGRLRETQYF. The whole variable domain, remainder taken from reference TRBV5-1 and TRBJ2-5, is KAGVTQTPRYLIKTRGQQVTLSCSPISGHRSVSWYQQTPGQGLQFLFEYFSETQRNKGNFPGRFSGRQFSNSRSEMNVSTLELGDSALYLCASSLPTSGRLRETQYFGPGTRLLVL.